The 21 T cell receptor beta chains below come from one sample, sequenced in a study of OX40 agonist ivuxolimab in advanced cancers. Measured with immunoSEQ multiplex PCR; TCRdb has only the in-frame clones, and not every one. The sample consists of about 33,000 clones, 74% of them appearing once. Material: CD4+ or CD8+ T cells sorted from blood, obtained in a trial of the OX40 agonist ivuxolimab. All receptors derive from an adult with an advanced solid tumor such as melanoma, head and neck, liver or kidney cancer.

This clone was seen once. This chain uses TRBV19 with TRBJ2-3; 9 bases line up with TRBD1. This CDR3 has 22 residues. CDR1 is LNHDA, CDR2 SQIVND, per germline (reference sequence). J was trimmed by 1 base and V by 10 bases; bases with no gene match: 30. The chain's CDR3 is CATFPPTQGQGDLKPRTDTQYF. The CDR3 nucleotides read TGTGCCACCTTCCCACCAACCCAGGGACAGGGAGACCTCAAACCCCGCACAGATACGCAGTATTTT.

The chain couples TRBV6-6 to TRBJ1-4, with a possible D match to TRBD1 (5 bases). V was cut by 6 bases and J by 4 bases, with 18 bases left in between. The CDR3 spans 16 residues. The germline CDR1 and CDR2 sequences are MNHNY and SVGAGI (reference sequence). This CDR3 reads CASRDAFREGNEKLFF. CDR3 coding DNA: TGTGCCAGCAGAGATGCCTTCAGGGAGGGTAATGAAAAACTGTTTTTT.

The rearrangement links TRBV5-4 to TRBJ1-3; possibly TRBD1 for D (5 bases). CDR1 is SGHNT and CDR2 is YYREEE in the germline V gene (reference sequence). V was shortened by 4 bases and J by 4 bases, with 15 bases between the two germline ends. The CDR3 covers 15 residues. DNA for the CDR3: TGTGCCAGCAGCCAACTAGGAGGGGCGGGAAACACCATATATTTT. This codes for CASSQLGGAGNTIYF.

The chain couples TRBV2 to TRBJ1-5; D ambiguous. Germline CDR1 SNHLY, CDR2 FYNNEI. The CDR3 length is 13 residues. Between the trimmed V and J ends, which lost 8 bases and 9 bases, there was a span of 17 bases. CDR3 residues: CASCGLGGSPQHF. CDR3 DNA sequence: TGTGCCAGCTGTGGTCTTGGAGGTTCGCCCCAGCATTTT.

This clone was seen a handful of times. This rearrangement joins TRBV30 to TRBJ1-1; the D is unclear. This CDR3 contains 13 residues. Germline-derived CDR1 and CDR2 are GTSNPN and SVGIG (reference sequence). V lost 4 bases and J lost 1, with 10 bases in between. The CDR3 region is CAWNMGSNTEAFF. The CDR3 DNA reads as TGTGCCTGGAATATGGGCTCGAACACTGAAGCTTTCTTT.

The chain is built from TRBV2 and TRBJ2-2, with D possibly TRBD2 on 5 matching bases. Trimming removed 3 bases at V and 7 bases at J, with 6 bases between. The CDR3 spans 12 residues. CDR1 and CDR2 from the germline V gene are SNHLY and FYNNEI. The chain's CDR3 is CASSEGVGELFF. CDR3 coding DNA: TGTGCCAGCAGTGAGGGAGTCGGGGAGCTGTTTTTT. The full variable domain, with the rest looked up from reference TRBV2 and TRBJ2-2, is EPEVTQTPSHQVTQMGQEVILRCVPISNHLYFYWYRQILGQKVEFLVSFYNNEISEKSEIFDDQFSVERPDGSNFTLKIRSTKLEDSAMYFCASSEGVGELFFGEGSRLTVL.

J is TRBJ1-1 and V is TRBV6-5; D is perhaps TRBD1 (5 bases). CDR3 length: 14 amino acids. V lost 2 bases and J 1 base, leaving 8 bases between the germline ends. Per germline, CDR1 MNHEY and CDR2 SVGAGI. In DNA form, the CDR3 reads TGTGCCAGCAGTTACCACAGGCGGAACACTGAAGCTTTCTTT. Translating gives CASSYHRRNTEAFF.

This clone was detected a few times. The chain carries TRBV6-5 and TRBJ2-1, with TRBD1 matching 9 bases. This CDR3 is 13 amino acids long. The J segment lost 13 bases and the V segment lost 0 bases, leaving 4 bases of the junction unmatched. Germline V gene lookup returns CDR1 MNHEY and CDR2 SVGAGI. The CDR3 is CASSYSGTGIQFF. The CDR3 region has the DNA TGTGCCAGCAGTTACTCCGGGACAGGGATCCAGTTCTTC.

CDR3 DNA: TGCGCCAGCAGCGGACAGGCCTACACAGATACGCAGTATTTT. As protein: CASSGQAYTDTQYF. J is TRBJ2-3 and V is TRBV5-1; 7 nucleotides align to TRBD1. Per the germline V gene, CDR1 is SGHRS and CDR2 is YFSETQ. After removal of 4 bases from V and 2 bases from J, the junction contained 4 bases not matched to a gene. The CDR3 contains 14 residues.

The gene calls are TRBV10-2 and TRBJ1-5; D remains unclear. There are 12 residues in the CDR3. Germline values: CDR1 WSHSY, CDR2 SAAADI. Trimming took off 4 bases at V and 4 bases at J, with 5 bases between the two ends. For the CDR3, the DNA is TGCGCCAGCAGTGTCCCTAATCAGCCCCAGCATTTT. Amino acid sequence: CASSVPNQPQHF.

The gene calls are TRBV29-1 and TRBJ1-1, with D maybe TRBD1 (5 bases). CDR1 SQVTM and CDR2 ANQGSEA come from the germline V gene. The CDR3 sequence is 14 residues long. Trimming removed 7 bases from V and 4 bases from J, with 19 bases in between. This chain's CDR3 is CSANRDPTGTEAFF. The CDR3 bases are TGCAGCGCCAATCGGGACCCAACGGGCACTGAAGCTTTCTTT.

V gene TRBV19 combines with J gene TRBJ2-1; 8 nucleotides agree with TRBD2. With 5 bases clipped from V and 5 bases from J, the junction kept 11 bases outside the gene matches. Germline CDR1 reads LNHDA; CDR2 reads SQIVND (reference sequence). The CDR3 consists of 16 residues. The CDR3 is CASSDSGGLRHNEQFF. As DNA, the CDR3 is TGTGCCAGTAGTGACTCGGGAGGGCTCCGACACAATGAGCAGTTCTTC.

By its share, this clone is medium-sized. The rearrangement links TRBV10-3 to TRBJ1-2; 9 positions match TRBD1. In germline, CDR1 is ENHRY, CDR2 SYGVKD. CDR3 length: 13 amino acids. Unmatched junction bases numbered 3, after V lost 2 bases and J lost 8 bases. The DNA for the CDR3 is TGTGCCATCAGTGAGGGACAGGGGAGAGGCTACACCTTC. Encoded protein: CAISEGQGRGYTF.

V gene TRBV5-1 combines with J gene TRBJ2-2; 9 nucleotides align to TRBD2. Germline lookup yields CDR1 SGHRS and CDR2 YFSETQ. This CDR3 contains 15 residues. The V gene end was trimmed by 4 bases and the J gene end by 6 bases; junction bases not matched to a gene: 7. The CDR3 nucleotides are TGCGCCAGCAGCGCGCGGGGGGGCGACGCCGGGGAGCTGTTTTTT. Translated, it gives CASSARGGDAGELFF.

This clone was detected only a few times. The chain links TRBV9 to TRBJ2-3; no definite D call. The CDR3 contains 13 residues. Per germline, CDR1 SGDLS and CDR2 YYNGEE. Trimming pared 1 base from V and 2 bases from J, leaving 5 bases between. The CDR3: CASSVQVTDTQYF. The CDR3, as DNA: TGTGCCAGCAGCGTACAGGTCACAGATACGCAGTATTTT.

The chain joins TRBV21-1 to TRBJ1-5; the table's D call TRBD1 went unverified against the DNA. TRBV21-1 is a pseudogene. CDR3 length equals 15 residues. This CDR3 is CASSRDRGRLQPQHF. The CDR3 DNA is TGTGCCAGCAGCAGGGACAGGGGGCGCCTCCAGCCCCAGCATTTT.

The chain couples TRBV11-2 to TRBJ2-3, with TRBD1 matching over 8 bases. From germline, CDR1 is SGHAT and CDR2 FQNNGV. This CDR3 region has 15 residues. V trimming: 4 bases; J trimming: 3 bases; junction bases outside the gene matches: 6. The CDR3 loop reads CASSSRGLGTDTQYF. The CDR3 nucleotides are TGTGCCAGCAGCTCCAGGGGGCTAGGGACAGATACGCAGTATTTT.

This chain joins TRBV18 and TRBJ2-7, with 8 bases matching TRBD1. This CDR3 is 13 amino acids long. Per germline, CDR1 KGHSH and CDR2 LQKENI. Trimming cost V 6 bases and J 3 bases; bases outside gene matches: 4. The CDR3 coding sequence is TGTGCCAGCTCCTACGGACAGGGCTACGAGCAGTACTTC. Translating gives CASSYGQGYEQYF. Based on the CDR3 plus reference TRBV18 and TRBJ2-7, the full variable domain is NAGVMQNPRHLVRRRGQEARLRCSPMKGHSHVYWYRQLPEEGLKFMVYLQKENIIDESGMPKERFSAEFPKEGPSILRIQQVVRGDSAAYFCASSYGQGYEQYFGPGTRLTVT.

The rearrangement uses TRBV7-3 and TRBJ1-2, with 10 bases aligning to TRBD1. CDR1 and CDR2 from the germline V gene are SGHTA and FQGTGA. J gave up 8 bases and V 2 bases, and 5 bases lay outside the gene matches. The length of the CDR3 is 14 residues. The CDR3, as DNA: TGTGCCAGCAGCTTAGGGGGACAGGGGAAAGGCTACACCTTC. Its translation is CASSLGGQGKGYTF.

The chain couples TRBV28 to TRBJ1-3; 9 bases map to TRBD1. The germline CDR1 and CDR2 sequences are MDHEN and SYDVKM. The CDR3 sequence is 16 residues long. Losses at the gene ends were 5 bases for V and 4 bases for J; bases not matched to a gene: 9. CDR3: CASSPRDRVGGNTIYF. The CDR3 DNA sequence: TGTGCCAGCAGTCCAAGGGACAGGGTGGGAGGAAACACCATATATTTT.

Points on this clone: Mismatch with germline at one junction end may stem from a read error. V and J are TRBV27 and TRBJ2-5; TRBD1 might be the D (5 bases). Germline CDR1 is MNHEY and CDR2 is SMNVEV (reference sequence). The CDR3 is 12 residues long. CDR3 DNA sequence: TGTGCCAGCAGTTCCTCACCAGGGAAGATGAACTTC. It translates to CASSSSPGKMNF.